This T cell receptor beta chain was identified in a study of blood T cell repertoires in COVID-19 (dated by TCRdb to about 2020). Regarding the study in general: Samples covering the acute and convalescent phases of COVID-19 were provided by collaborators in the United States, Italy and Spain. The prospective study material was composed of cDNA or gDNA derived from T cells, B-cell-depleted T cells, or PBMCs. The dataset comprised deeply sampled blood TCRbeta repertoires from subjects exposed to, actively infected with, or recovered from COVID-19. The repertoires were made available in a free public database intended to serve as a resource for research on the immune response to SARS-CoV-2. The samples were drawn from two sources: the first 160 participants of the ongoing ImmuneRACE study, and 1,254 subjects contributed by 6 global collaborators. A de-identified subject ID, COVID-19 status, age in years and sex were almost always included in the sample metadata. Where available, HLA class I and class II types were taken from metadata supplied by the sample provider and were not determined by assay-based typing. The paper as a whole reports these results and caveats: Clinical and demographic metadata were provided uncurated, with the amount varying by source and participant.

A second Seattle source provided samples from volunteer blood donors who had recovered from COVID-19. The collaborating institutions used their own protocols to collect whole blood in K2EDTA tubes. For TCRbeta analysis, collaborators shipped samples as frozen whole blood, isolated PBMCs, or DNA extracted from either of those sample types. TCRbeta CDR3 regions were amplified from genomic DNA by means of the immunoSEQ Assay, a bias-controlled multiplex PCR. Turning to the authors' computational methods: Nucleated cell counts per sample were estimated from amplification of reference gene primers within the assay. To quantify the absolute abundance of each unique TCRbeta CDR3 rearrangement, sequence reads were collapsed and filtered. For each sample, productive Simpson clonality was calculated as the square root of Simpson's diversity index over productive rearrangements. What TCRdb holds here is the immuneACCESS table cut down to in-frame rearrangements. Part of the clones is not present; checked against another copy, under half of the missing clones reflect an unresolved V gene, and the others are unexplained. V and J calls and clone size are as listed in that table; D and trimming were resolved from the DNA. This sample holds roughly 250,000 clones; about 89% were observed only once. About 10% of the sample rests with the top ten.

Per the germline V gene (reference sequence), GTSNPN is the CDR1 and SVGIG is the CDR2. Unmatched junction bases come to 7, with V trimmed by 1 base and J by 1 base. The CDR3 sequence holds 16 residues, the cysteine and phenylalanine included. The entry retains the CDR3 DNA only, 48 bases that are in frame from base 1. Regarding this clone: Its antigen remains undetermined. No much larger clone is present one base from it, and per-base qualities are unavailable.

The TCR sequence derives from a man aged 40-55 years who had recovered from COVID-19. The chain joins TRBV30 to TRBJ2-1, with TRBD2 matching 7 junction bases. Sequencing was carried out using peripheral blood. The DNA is TGTGCCTGGAGTGAGACAGCGGGGCCGTCCTACAATGAGCAGTTCTTC. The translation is CAWSETAGPSYNEQFF.